This is a list of T cell receptor beta chains from one sample in a study of blood T cells in healthy people across ages. TCRdb called the 5' RACE reads again in MiXCR, with one record for every CDR3 protein. This table has about 1.5 million distinct CDR3 sequences, around 42% appearing once. The source material was blood. The receptor set was obtained from a woman aged 18-35 years in good health. Both conserved end residues are part of each CDR3. Each record gives: clone size, J gene, V gene, D gene, CDR3 protein, CDR3 DNA. D genes are given only for firm matches. For some rows the clone size is stated as once, few or many, or as a class when expanded; others skip it.

>-|TRBJ2-5|TRBV5-4|-
CASSPRGEDETQYF
TGTGCCAGCAGCCCTCGAGGGGAGGACGAGACCCAGTACTTC
>many|TRBJ2-5|TRBV27|-
CASSRTTGFQETQYF
TGTGCCAGCAGCCGCACGACAGGCTTCCAAGAGACCCAGTACTTC
>many|TRBJ1-2|TRBV4-1|-
CASSQGAGVHYGYTF
TGCGCCAGCAGCCAAGGGGCAGGGGTTCACTATGGCTACACCTTC
>-|TRBJ2-3|TRBV11-2|TRBD1
CASSIETGAVDTQYF
TGTGCCAGCAGCATAGAGACAGGGGCAGTAGATACGCAGTATTTT
>once|TRBJ2-7|TRBV21-1|-
CASSSGPRARYEQYF
TGTGCCAGCAGCAGTGGACCCAGGGCGCGCTACGAGCAGTACTTC
>-|TRBJ2-3|TRBV2|TRBD2
CASRWGGGAPDTQYF
TGTGCCAGCAGATGGGGGGGAGGAGCCCCAGATACGCAGTATTTT
>-|TRBJ2-1|TRBV14|TRBD2
CASSQDGRLAGRSSYNEQFF
TGTGCCAGCAGCCAAGACGGTAGGCTAGCGGGAAGGAGCTCCTACAATGAGCAGTTCTTC
>few|TRBJ2-5|TRBV29-1|-
CSGYQENQYF
TGCAGCGGCTACCAAGAGAACCAGTACTTC
>few|TRBJ2-5|TRBV20-1|TRBD2
CSAIGRGGEETQYF
TGCAGTGCTATAGGGCGGGGAGGGGAAGAGACCCAGTACTTC
>-|TRBJ2-7|TRBV5-1|TRBD2
CASSLVGSGTPGYEQYF
TGCGCCAGCAGCTTGGTAGGTAGCGGGACCCCCGGATACGAGCAGTACTTC
>-|TRBJ2-3|TRBV5-1|-
CASRRGRGTDTQYF
TGCGCCAGCAGACGCGGCAGGGGCACAGATACGCAGTATTTT
>few|TRBJ2-5|TRBV6-2/TRBV6-3|-
CASSYVAAAVETQYF
TGTGCCAGCAGTTACGTAGCGGCGGCCGTCGAGACCCAGTACTTC
>-|TRBJ2-6|TRBV6-1|-
CASTGTGANVLTF
TGTGCCAGTACAGGGACTGGGGCCAACGTCCTGACTTTC
>-|TRBJ2-7|TRBV6-1|TRBD2
CASSKPRLAGVSYEQYF
TGTGCCAGCAGTAAACCAAGACTAGCGGGGGTATCCTACGAGCAGTACTTC
>once|TRBJ2-7|TRBV12-3/TRBV12-4|TRBD2
CASSPGLAGDAYEQYF
TGTGCCAGCAGTCCCGGACTAGCGGGGGACGCCTACGAGCAGTACTTC
>once|TRBJ1-4|TRBV20-1|TRBD1
CSAPVGQAEKLFF
TGCAGTGCGCCAGTAGGACAGGCTGAAAAACTGTTTTTT
>few|TRBJ2-3|TRBV5-1|-
CASSIILSDTQYF
TGCGCCAGCAGCATAATCCTGTCAGATACGCAGTATTTT
>few|TRBJ1-6|TRBV19|-
CASSRTGALDSPLHF
TGTGCCAGTAGTAGAACGGGGGCCCTCGATTCACCCCTCCACTTT
>few|TRBJ2-7|TRBV29-1|-
CSVPSDIDSYEQYF
TGCAGCGTCCCCTCAGATATCGATTCCTACGAGCAGTACTTC
>-|TRBJ2-1|TRBV4-2|-
CASSLDRDPPANEQFF
TGTGCCAGCAGCCTTGACCGGGACCCCCCAGCCAATGAGCAGTTCTTC
>few|TRBJ1-2|TRBV7-2|-
CASSLSRVAYGYTF
TGTGCCAGCAGCTTATCAAGGGTCGCCTATGGCTACACCTTC
>few|TRBJ1-4|TRBV7-2|TRBD1
CASSFQGVGEKLFF
TGTGCCAGCAGCTTCCAGGGGGTTGGGGAAAAACTGTTTTTT
>few|TRBJ2-3|TRBV5-1|-
CASSLVGDRTDTQYF
TGCGCCAGCAGCTTGGTGGGGGATCGCACAGATACGCAGTATTTT
>-|TRBJ2-7|TRBV4-2|-
CASSQDREGGYEQYF
TGTGCCAGCAGCCAAGATCGAGAGGGCGGTTACGAGCAGTACTTC
>-|TRBJ2-5|TRBV20-1|TRBD2
CSYLTSGQETQYF
TGCAGTTACCTGACTAGCGGCCAAGAGACCCAGTACTTC
>-|TRBJ2-7|TRBV9|-
CASSVEGTSYNEQYF
TGTGCCAGCAGCGTAGAGGGGACTTCTTACAATGAGCAGTACTTC
>-|TRBJ2-3|TRBV6-5|TRBD2
CASSHTSGRLAQYF
TGTGCCAGCAGTCACACTAGCGGGAGGCTTGCGCAGTATTTT
>many|TRBJ2-7|TRBV4-1|-
CASSQDPGRGEQYF
TGCGCCAGCAGCCAAGATCCAGGACGCGGCGAGCAGTACTTC
>-|TRBJ1-2|TRBV5-1|-
CDSSTITGNDGYTF
TGCGACAGCAGCACCATAACAGGGAATGATGGCTACACCTTC
>few|TRBJ2-3|TRBV20-1|TRBD2
CSARAPPGTSGGDTQYF
TGCAGTGCTAGAGCCCCTCCCGGGACTAGCGGGGGAGATACGCAGTATTTT
>-|TRBJ2-7|TRBV4-1|TRBD2
CASSQDLLAGAYNEQYF
TGCGCCAGCAGCCAAGATTTGCTAGCGGGTGCCTACAATGAGCAGTACTTC